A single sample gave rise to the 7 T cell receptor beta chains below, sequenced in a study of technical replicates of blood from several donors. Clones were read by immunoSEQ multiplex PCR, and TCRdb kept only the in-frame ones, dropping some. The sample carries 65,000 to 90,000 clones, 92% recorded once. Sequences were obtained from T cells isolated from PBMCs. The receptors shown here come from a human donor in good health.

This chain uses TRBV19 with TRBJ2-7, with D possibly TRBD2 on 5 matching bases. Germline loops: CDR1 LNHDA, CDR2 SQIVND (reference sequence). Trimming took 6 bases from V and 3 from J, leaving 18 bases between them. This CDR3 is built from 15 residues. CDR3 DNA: TGTGCCAGTAGCCCAGAAGGAGCAGGACTCTACGAGCAGTACTTC. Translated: CASSPEGAGLYEQYF.

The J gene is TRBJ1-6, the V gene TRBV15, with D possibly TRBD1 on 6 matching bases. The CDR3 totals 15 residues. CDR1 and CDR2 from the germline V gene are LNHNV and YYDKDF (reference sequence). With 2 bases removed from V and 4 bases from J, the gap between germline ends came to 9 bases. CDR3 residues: CATSRMDSYNSPLHF. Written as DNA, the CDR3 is TGTGCCACCAGCAGAATGGACAGTTATAATTCACCCCTCCACTTT.

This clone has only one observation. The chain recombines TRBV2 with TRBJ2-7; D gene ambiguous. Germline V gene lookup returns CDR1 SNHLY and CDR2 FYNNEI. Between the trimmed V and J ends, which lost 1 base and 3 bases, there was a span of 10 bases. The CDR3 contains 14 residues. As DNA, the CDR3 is TGTGCCAGCAGTGAAGGATTCGCGGTCTACGAGCAGTACTTC. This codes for CASSEGFAVYEQYF.

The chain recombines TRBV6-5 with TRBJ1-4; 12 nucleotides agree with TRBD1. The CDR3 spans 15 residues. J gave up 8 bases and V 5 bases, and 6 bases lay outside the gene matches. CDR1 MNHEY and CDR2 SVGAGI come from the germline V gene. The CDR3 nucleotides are TGTGCCAGCAGTCCTCCCGGGACAGGGGGCGAAAAACTGTTTTTT. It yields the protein CASSPPGTGGEKLFF.

The CDR3 here is CASSMTSGGMTDTQYF. CDR3 nucleotides: TGTGCCAGCAGCATGACTAGCGGGGGGATGACAGATACGCAGTATTTT. V and J are TRBV11-2 and TRBJ2-3, with 13 nucleotides matching TRBD2. Germline V lookup: CDR1 SGHAT, CDR2 FQNNGV. J was trimmed by 3 bases and V by 5 bases; bases with no gene match: 5. The CDR3 contains 16 residues.

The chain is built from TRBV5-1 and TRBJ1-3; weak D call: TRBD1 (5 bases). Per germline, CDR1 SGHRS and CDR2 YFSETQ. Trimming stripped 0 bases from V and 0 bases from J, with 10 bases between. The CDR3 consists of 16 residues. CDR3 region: CASSLAGGLSGNTIYF. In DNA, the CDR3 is TGCGCCAGCAGCTTGGCGGGGGGACTCTCTGGAAACACCATATATTTT.

The CDR3 spells CASSSLGLGLETQYF. Here the CDR3 DNA reads TGTGCCAGCAGCAGCTTAGGGCTGGGGCTGGAGACCCAGTACTTC. This sequence joins TRBV7-6 and TRBJ2-5; maybe TRBD1 (5 bases). V lost 5 bases, J lost 5 bases, and 18 bases lay in between. This CDR3 comprises 15 residues. Germline CDR1 SGHVS, CDR2 FNYEAQ.